This TCR beta chain was identified during a study of glioma-infiltrating T cells after dendritic cell vaccination. Study-level information: Dendritic cell vaccination trial patients had either newly diagnosed or recurrent glioblastoma.

The sample holds a few counts of this clone. Input was approximately 2.2 ug genomic DNA, or all available if less. The data were produced by immunoSEQ multiplex PCR, yet TCRdb's version contains in-frame clones alone and is incomplete. The data contain 40,000 to 60,000 clones, approximately 85% of them singletons. V lost 4 bases, J lost 2 bases, and 1 base stayed unmatched. This CDR3 has 16 amino acids. Germline lookup yields CDR1 SGHTA and CDR2 FQGNSA. All glioblastoma patients lacked an isocitrate dehydrogenase mutation. The J gene is TRBJ2-1, the V gene TRBV7-2; 14 bases agree with TRBD2. The input for sequencing was blood, taken before dendritic cell vaccination. The source is a human donor with glioblastoma. CDR3 amino acids: CASSWGLAGAYNEQFF. For the CDR3, the DNA is TGTGCCAGCAGCTGGGGACTAGCGGGAGCCTACAATGAGCAGTTCTTC.